The 10 T cell receptor beta chains reported below all come from one sample, sequenced in a study of post-analysis software for immune sequencing data (dated by TCRdb to about 2015). General findings and caveats noted by the study authors: Patients showed significantly higher frequencies than controls for a few TRBV segments, among them TRBV5-6, TRBV5-1 and TRBV20-1.

Libraries were built with PCR. The sequencing machine was an Illumina HiSeq 2500. To reduce PCR and sequencing biases, unique molecular identifiers were built into the TCR beta cDNA libraries. TCRdb reprocessed the public reads (quality trimming at Q25 with fastp, clone calling with MiXCR) and kept in-frame beta chains. Under each unique CDR3 protein, matching rows form one entry showing the most common genes and DNA. This sample holds hundreds of thousands of distinct CDR3 sequences; about 40% were observed only once. The ten largest clonotypes hold about 1.5% of the sample. These receptors' targets are unknown. The sequenced material came from blood. The receptors here all came from a girl between 10 and 17 years old with multiple sclerosis.

This sequence joins TRBV12-3 or TRBV12-4 and TRBJ2-7; 9 bases fit TRBD1. V was clipped by 1 base and J by 2 bases; unmatched bases: 12. The CDR3 covers 18 residues. The CDR3 sequence is CASSLGLRGTGSPYEQYF. The DNA for the CDR3 is TGTGCCAGCAGTTTAGGACTGCGCGGGACAGGGTCCCCCTACGAGCAGTACTTC.

This clonotype occurred a few times. The rearrangement uses TRBV7-2 and TRBJ2-5; 7 nucleotides align to TRBD2. Germline V gene lookup returns CDR1 SGHTA and CDR2 FQGNSA. With V trimmed by 5 bases and J by 1 base, 13 bases remained unmatched. CDR3 length: 17 amino acids. The CDR3: CASSPRTGLGTQETQYF. CDR3 sequence (DNA): TGTGCCAGCAGCCCACGTACCGGACTAGGAACCCAAGAGACCCAGTACTTC.

This sequence joins TRBV5-1 and TRBJ2-2; a possible D gene is TRBD1 (5 bases). V shed 1 base and J shed 6 bases, with 13 bases lying between them. The CDR3 length is 15 residues. The V gene's germline CDR1 is SGHRS and CDR2 YFSETQ. CDR3 in amino acids: CASSLPPPGPGELFF. The CDR3 DNA reads TGCGCCAGCAGCTTGCCCCCCCCAGGGCCCGGGGAGCTGTTTTTT.

V is TRBV2 and J is TRBJ2-7; D may be TRBD1 (6 bases). This CDR3 is built from 15 residues. V was shortened by 3 bases and J by 0 bases, with 12 bases between the two germline ends. Germline assignment: CDR1 SNHLY and CDR2 FYNNEI. The CDR3 nucleotides are TGTGCCAGCAGTGACAGGGGTTCAAGCTCCTACGAGCAGTACTTC. It encodes CASSDRGSSSYEQYF.

This clonotype occurred a few times. The CDR3 nucleotides are TGCGCCAGCAGCCTACAGGGGGTTAGCACAGATACGCAGTATTTT. This sequence encodes CASSLQGVSTDTQYF. This rearrangement joins TRBV5-1 to TRBJ2-3; 8 bases match TRBD1. After removal of 4 bases from V and 0 bases from J, the junction contained 4 bases not matched to a gene. The CDR3 consists of 15 residues. Germline V gene lookup returns CDR1 SGHRS and CDR2 YFSETQ.

The chain has TRBV10-3 and TRBJ1-2, with D perhaps matching TRBD1 (6 bases). The V gene lost 7 bases and the J gene lost 0 bases, with 18 bases spanning the gap. The CDR3 runs to 16 residues. Germline V gene lookup returns CDR1 ENHRY and CDR2 SYGVKD. CDR3 region: CAITPQGARANYGYTF. The DNA for the CDR3 is TGTGCCATCACCCCACAGGGAGCACGAGCTAACTATGGCTACACCTTC.

This clonotype has only a few counts. V gene TRBV28 combines with J gene TRBJ2-4, with no clear D. The CDR3 is made up of 16 amino acids. The germline CDR1 and CDR2 sequences are MDHEN and SYDVKM. Deletions cut 4 bases from V and 0 bases from J, with 13 bases between. CDR3 loop: CASSWDPTLAKNIQYF. Written as DNA, the CDR3 is TGTGCCAGCAGTTGGGATCCGACGTTAGCCAAAAACATTCAGTACTTC.

The genes are TRBV7-9 and TRBJ2-7; TRBD2 agrees at 8 bases. V lost 5 bases to trimming and J lost 1 base; unmatched junction nucleotides: 7. There are 15 residues in the CDR3. Per the germline V gene, CDR1 is SEHNR and CDR2 is FQNEAQ (reference sequence). The CDR3 here is CASSARGGGSYEQYF. The CDR3 bases are TGTGCCAGCAGCGCCCGGGGGGGTGGATCCTACGAGCAGTACTTC.

This chain joins TRBV5-1 and TRBJ2-1, with D perhaps given as TRBD1 or TRBD2 (5 bases each). The germline gives CDR1 SGHRS, CDR2 YFSETQ. Trimming cost V 2 bases and J 6 bases, with 9 bases left between them. The CDR3 consists of 13 residues. The CDR3 coding sequence is TGCGCCAGCAGCTTTCACGGGACCAATGAGCAGTTCTTC. This gives the protein CASSFHGTNEQFF.

V and J are TRBV3-1 and TRBJ2-4; D ambiguous. The V end lost 0 bases, the J end lost 10 bases, and 13 bases lay between the germline ends. Germline V lookup: CDR1 LGHDT, CDR2 YNNKEL (reference sequence). This CDR3 region has 14 residues. The DNA of the CDR3 is TGTGCCAGCAGCCAAGATATGATGACTGCTATTCAGTACTTC. This codes for CASSQDMMTAIQYF.